These T cell receptor beta chains were read from a single sample in a study of blood T cell repertoires in COVID-19. The assay was immunoSEQ multiplex PCR, and TCRdb's table has in-frame clones only and misses some. The sample gives over 250,000 clones, around 88% of which show up once; about an eighth is in the top ten. Sequenced material: peripheral blood. These receptors all come from a woman in her seventies with COVID-19, enrolled during active disease. Both conserved end residues are part of each CDR3. Each record gives: J gene, V gene, D gene, clone size, CDR3 protein, CDR3 DNA. The D gene is left open where the match is weak. Only part of the rows carry a size: once, few, many, or a class if the clone is expanded.

J gene: TRBJ2-5
V gene: TRBV5-4
D gene: NA
clone size: few
CDR3 protein: CASSLSGFWETQYF
CDR3 DNA: TGTGCCAGCAGCCTCAGCGGGTTTTGGGAGACCCAGTACTTC

J gene: TRBJ1-4
V gene: TRBV28
D gene: TRBD1
clone size: NA
CDR3 protein: CASSLPGTGREKLFF
CDR3 DNA: TGTGCCAGCAGTTTGCCCGGGACAGGGAGGGAAAAACTGTTTTTT

J gene: TRBJ1-3
V gene: TRBV6-5
D gene: NA
clone size: few
CDR3 protein: CASGQTSSGNTIYF
CDR3 DNA: TGTGCCAGCGGACAGACGTCCTCTGGAAACACCATATATTTT

J gene: TRBJ1-4
V gene: TRBV6-6
D gene: NA
clone size: NA
CDR3 protein: CASRPGGINEKLFF
CDR3 DNA: TGTGCCAGCAGGCCGGGGGGAATTAATGAAAAACTGTTTTTT

J gene: TRBJ1-1
V gene: TRBV10-1
D gene: NA
clone size: NA
CDR3 protein: CASSRTGNAEAFF
CDR3 DNA: TGCGCCAGCAGTAGAACAGGGAATGCTGAAGCTTTCTTT

J gene: TRBJ2-2
V gene: TRBV5-1
D gene: NA
clone size: NA
CDR3 protein: CASSLVGRGDPGELFF
CDR3 DNA: TGCGCCAGCAGCTTGGTTGGCAGGGGGGACCCCGGGGAGCTGTTTTTT

J gene: TRBJ2-2
V gene: TRBV24-1
D gene: TRBD2
clone size: NA
CDR3 protein: CATSDARGGKRTGELFF
CDR3 DNA: TGTGCCACCAGTGATGCCCGCGGGGGGAAGAGGACCGGGGAGCTGTTTTTT

J gene: TRBJ1-5
V gene: TRBV13
D gene: NA
clone size: NA
CDR3 protein: CASSLDRNQPQHF
CDR3 DNA: TGTGCCAGCAGCTTAGACCGGAATCAGCCCCAGCATTTT

J gene: TRBJ1-5
V gene: TRBV27
D gene: TRBD1
clone size: NA
CDR3 protein: CASSLDGTGGNQPQHF
CDR3 DNA: TGTGCCAGCAGTTTAGACGGGACAGGGGGCAATCAGCCCCAGCATTTT

J gene: TRBJ1-3
V gene: TRBV7-2
D gene: TRBD1
clone size: once
CDR3 protein: CASSLQLGQGRSGNTIYF
CDR3 DNA: TGTGCCAGCAGTTTACAACTGGGACAGGGTCGGTCTGGAAACACCATATATTTT

J gene: TRBJ2-1
V gene: TRBV11-2
D gene: NA
clone size: once
CDR3 protein: CASSARDFSNEQFF
CDR3 DNA: TGTGCCAGCAGCGCCCGGGACTTCTCGAATGAGCAGTTCTTC

J gene: TRBJ2-7
V gene: TRBV10-3
D gene: NA
clone size: NA
CDR3 protein: CAISEFLSTRYSYEQYF
CDR3 DNA: TGTGCCATCAGTGAGTTCCTCAGTACCAGATACTCCTACGAGCAGTACTTC

J gene: TRBJ2-3
V gene: TRBV9
D gene: NA
clone size: NA
CDR3 protein: CASTFFPGEVDTQYF
CDR3 DNA: TGTGCCAGCACCTTCTTCCCGGGGGAGGTAGATACGCAGTATTTT

J gene: TRBJ1-3
V gene: TRBV6-5
D gene: NA
clone size: NA
CDR3 protein: CASSYGRGGNTIYF
CDR3 DNA: TGTGCCAGCAGTTACGGTCGGGGTGGAAACACCATATATTTT

J gene: TRBJ1-1
V gene: TRBV15
D gene: NA
clone size: NA
CDR3 protein: CATSSLRPGPPAFF
CDR3 DNA: TGTGCCACCAGCAGCCTGAGGCCAGGGCCGCCGGCTTTCTTT

J gene: TRBJ2-7
V gene: TRBV5-4
D gene: NA
clone size: NA
CDR3 protein: CASSGRLDPTWDEQYF
CDR3 DNA: TGTGCCAGCAGCGGGCGACTAGACCCCACCTGGGACGAGCAGTACTTC

J gene: TRBJ1-5
V gene: TRBV7-6
D gene: NA
clone size: NA
CDR3 protein: CASSPDWVSNQPQHF
CDR3 DNA: TGTGCCAGCAGCCCGGACTGGGTTAGCAATCAGCCCCAGCATTTT

J gene: TRBJ1-6
V gene: TRBV9
D gene: NA
clone size: NA
CDR3 protein: CASSAPQGDSYNSPLHF
CDR3 DNA: TGTGCCAGCAGCGCTCCACAGGGAGACTCCTATAATTCACCCCTCCACTTT

J gene: TRBJ1-6
V gene: TRBV10-3
D gene: NA
clone size: NA
CDR3 protein: CAISGVDRNSPLHF
CDR3 DNA: TGTGCCATCAGTGGAGTGGACAGAAATTCACCCCTCCACTTT

J gene: TRBJ2-1
V gene: TRBV5-8
D gene: TRBD1
clone size: NA
CDR3 protein: CASSLRGQGAAEQFF
CDR3 DNA: TGTGCCAGCAGCTTGCGAGGACAGGGCGCCGCCGAGCAGTTCTTC

J gene: TRBJ2-5
V gene: TRBV13
D gene: TRBD1
clone size: NA
CDR3 protein: CASSVDRVESQETQYF
CDR3 DNA: TGTGCCAGCAGCGTGGACAGGGTGGAATCCCAAGAGACCCAGTACTTC

J gene: TRBJ1-1
V gene: TRBV19
D gene: NA
clone size: NA
CDR3 protein: CASSMGRNTEAFF
CDR3 DNA: TGTGCCAGTAGTATGGGCAGGAACACTGAAGCTTTCTTT

J gene: TRBJ1-1
V gene: TRBV6-5
D gene: TRBD1
clone size: NA
CDR3 protein: CASSYRPGGSNTEAFF
CDR3 DNA: TGTGCCAGCAGTTACAGGCCAGGGGGATCGAACACTGAAGCTTTCTTT

J gene: TRBJ1-6
V gene: TRBV15
D gene: TRBD1
clone size: once
CDR3 protein: CATGDWDRASSPLHF
CDR3 DNA: TGTGCCACGGGGGATTGGGACAGGGCTAGCTCACCCCTCCACTTT

J gene: TRBJ1-5
V gene: TRBV7-9
D gene: NA
clone size: NA
CDR3 protein: CASSLAGRAQPQHF
CDR3 DNA: TGTGCCAGCAGCTTAGCGGGCAGGGCGCAGCCCCAGCATTTT

J gene: TRBJ1-5
V gene: TRBV2
D gene: NA
clone size: few
CDR3 protein: CASSADRSQNQPQHF
CDR3 DNA: TGTGCCAGCAGTGCGGACAGATCTCAAAATCAGCCCCAGCATTTT

J gene: TRBJ1-1
V gene: TRBV18
D gene: NA
clone size: few
CDR3 protein: CASSPSLSGEEAFF
CDR3 DNA: TGTGCCAGCTCACCCTCTCTCTCAGGGGAGGAAGCTTTCTTT

J gene: TRBJ1-6
V gene: TRBV5-1
D gene: TRBD1
clone size: NA
CDR3 protein: CASSTGTGDSPLHF
CDR3 DNA: TGCGCCAGCAGCACCGGGACAGGGGATTCACCCCTCCACTTT

J gene: TRBJ1-5
V gene: TRBV10-3
D gene: NA
clone size: few
CDR3 protein: CAISADNRPQPQHF
CDR3 DNA: TGTGCCATCAGTGCAGACAACAGACCTCAGCCCCAGCATTTT